This T cell receptor beta chain comes out of a study of blood T cell repertoires in COVID-19. How the authors handled the data: Scientists estimated how many nucleated cells there were by amplifying reference gene primers. Assay used: immunoSEQ multiplex PCR; TCRdb lists only in-frame clones, some missing. The D gene and trimming were derived from the DNA, and the V and J assignments and clone size from that table. The data contain a few hundred thousand clones, around 90% of them singletons. This CDR3 contains 14 residues. V lost 8 bases to trimming and J lost 4 bases, with 12 bases between them. In germline, CDR1 is MDHEN, CDR2 SYDVKM. The age range of participants was 18 to 89 years, with residence in about two dozen US areas. Cohorts were determined from participant-reported clinical history.

This receptor was taken from a woman under 30 with acute COVID-19. Specimen: PBMCs or T cells enriched from blood (not recorded which). J is TRBJ2-6 and V is TRBV28; tentative D call: TRBD1 (5 bases). The CDR3 bases are TGTGCCAGCTCAGGGATTCTCGGGGCCAACGTCCTGACTTTC. Encoded protein: CASSGILGANVLTF. Full variable domain (rest looked up from reference TRBV28 and TRBJ2-6): DVKVTQSSRYLVKRTGEKVFLECVQDMDHENMFWYRQDPGLGLRLIYFSYDVKMKEKGDIPEGYSVSREKKERFSLILESASTNQTSMYLCASSGILGANVLTFGAGSRLTVL.